This is a list of T cell receptor beta chains from one sample in a study of blood T cell repertoires in COVID-19. The repertoire was sequenced with immunoSEQ multiplex PCR; TCRdb's copy has only in-frame clones and lacks some. Among over 300,000 clones listed, over 75% were seen once. The sample taken for sequencing was peripheral blood. The receptor source for this set is a human donor in a cohort sampled during active COVID-19. The CDR3 runs from the conserved cysteine through the conserved F or W. The size entry is marked missing in some rows and otherwise reads once, few, many or a size class.

size	V	J	CDR3
-	TRBV2	TRBJ2-2	CASSEHPGGTGELFF
-	TRBV7-9	TRBJ1-6	CASSLAASDSPLHF
-	TRBV19	TRBJ2-3	CASSIGGNLNTDTQYF
-	TRBV5-8	TRBJ2-3	CASSFSGGAADTQYF
-	TRBV5-1	TRBJ1-1	CASSGRTGGFTEAFF
-	TRBV28	TRBJ1-2	CASRPEGSYGYTF
-	TRBV4-1	TRBJ2-1	CASSQEGQGVRMGEQFF
-	TRBV6-5	TRBJ1-6	CASSVRQGHNSPLHF
-	TRBV24-1	TRBJ2-1	CATSDLWHEQFF
-	TRBV30	TRBJ1-1	CAWSGMGNTEAFF
-	TRBV7-2	TRBJ2-2	CASSFRTGGSGELFF
-	TRBV10-3	TRBJ1-1	CAISPGTDTEAFF
-	TRBV24-1	TRBJ2-4	CATSDPAGPAYF
once	TRBV9	TRBJ1-5	CASSVGVNQPQHF
-	TRBV10-2	TRBJ2-7	CASSQAGGLYEQYF
-	TRBV11-1	TRBJ2-7	CASSTSSGAYEQYF